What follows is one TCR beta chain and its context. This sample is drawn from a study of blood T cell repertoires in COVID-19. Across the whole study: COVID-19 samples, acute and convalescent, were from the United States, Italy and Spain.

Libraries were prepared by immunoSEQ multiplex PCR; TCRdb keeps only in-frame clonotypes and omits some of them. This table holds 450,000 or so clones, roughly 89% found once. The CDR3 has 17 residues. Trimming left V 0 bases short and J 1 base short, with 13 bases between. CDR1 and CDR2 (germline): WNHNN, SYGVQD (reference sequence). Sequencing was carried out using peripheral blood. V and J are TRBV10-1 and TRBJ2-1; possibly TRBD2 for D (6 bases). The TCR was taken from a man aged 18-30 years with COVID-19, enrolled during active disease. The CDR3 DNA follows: TGCGCCAGCAGTGAGTCGGGACGGGAGCCTTCCTACAATGAGCAGTTCTTC. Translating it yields CASSESGREPSYNEQFF.